The T cell receptor (beta chain) described here comes from a study of blood T cell repertoires in COVID-19 (dated by TCRdb to the early 2020s). For the wider study: Samples from collaborators originated in the United States, Italy and Spain and spanned both the acute and convalescent phases of COVID-19. Where available, HLA class I and class II types were obtained from metadata supplied by the sample provider rather than from assay-based typing. The material from the prospective study consisted of cDNA or gDNA derived from T cells, B-cell-depleted T cells, or PBMCs. The dataset comprised deeply sampled blood TCRbeta repertoires from subjects exposed to, actively infected with, or recovered from COVID-19. The sample metadata nearly always contained a de-identified subject ID, COVID-19 status, age in years and sex. The samples were drawn from the first 160 participants of the ongoing ImmuneRACE study and from 1,254 subjects provided by 6 global collaborators. The repertoires were released in a freely available public database intended as a resource for research on the immune response to SARS-CoV-2.

The germline V gene sets CDR1 to MNHEY and CDR2 to SVGEGT. V is cut by 3 bases and J by 5 bases, and the space between the germline ends is 11 bases. The CDR3 has 14 amino acids, counting the end cysteine and phenylalanine. Here the CDR3 DNA is all that survives: 42 bases in frame from base 1. What the work shows at the level of the full study, not this receptor alone: Clinical and demographic metadata were provided uncurated, with the amount varying by source and participant.

Each collaborating institution followed its own protocols to collect whole blood in K2EDTA tubes. For TCRbeta analysis, collaborators shipped samples as frozen whole blood, isolated PBMCs, or DNA extracted from either of those sample types. Details on this clone: Its antigen remains undetermined. Within one base of it there is no much larger clone, and no base qualities were kept.

TCRbeta CDR3 regions were amplified from genomic DNA using the immunoSEQ Assay, a bias-controlled multiplex PCR. Concerning the study's data processing: Nucleated cell counts per sample were estimated from amplification of reference gene primers within the assay. To quantify the absolute abundance of each unique TCRbeta CDR3 rearrangement, sequence reads were collapsed and filtered. For each sample, productive Simpson clonality was calculated by taking the square root of Simpson's diversity index across productive rearrangements. What TCRdb holds here is the immuneACCESS table cut down to in-frame rearrangements. Part of the clones is not present; checked against another copy, under half of the missing clones reflect an unresolved V gene, and the others are unexplained. The V and J calls and clone size come from that table; D and trimming were worked out from the DNA. Across this sample there are tens of thousands of clones, with roughly 85% seen only once. The leading ten clones occupy 27% of the sample.

The sample taken for sequencing was peripheral blood. This sequence uses TRBV6-2 or TRBV6-3 and TRBJ2-1; tentative D gene TRBD2, with 5 bases matching. This receptor was obtained from a man aged 50-59 years with active or convalescent COVID-19. The DNA sequence reads TGTGCCAGCAGTTATAGGACTCCCAACAATGAGCAGTTCTTC. It codes for CASSYRTPNNEQFF.